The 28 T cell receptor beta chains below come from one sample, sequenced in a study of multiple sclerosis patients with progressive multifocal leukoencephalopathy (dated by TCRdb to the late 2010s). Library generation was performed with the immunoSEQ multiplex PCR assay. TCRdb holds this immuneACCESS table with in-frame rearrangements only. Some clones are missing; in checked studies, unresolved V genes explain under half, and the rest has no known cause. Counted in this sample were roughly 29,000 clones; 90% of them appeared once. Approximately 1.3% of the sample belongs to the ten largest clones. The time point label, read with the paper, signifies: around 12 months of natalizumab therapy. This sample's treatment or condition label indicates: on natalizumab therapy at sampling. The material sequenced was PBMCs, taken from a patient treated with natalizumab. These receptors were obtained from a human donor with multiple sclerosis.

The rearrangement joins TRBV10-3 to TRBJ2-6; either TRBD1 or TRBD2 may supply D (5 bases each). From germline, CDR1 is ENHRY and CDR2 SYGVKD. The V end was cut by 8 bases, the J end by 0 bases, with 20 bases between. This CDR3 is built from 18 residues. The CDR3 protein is CAIRGAGRTGSGANVLTF. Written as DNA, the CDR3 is TGTGCCATCCGAGGGGCGGGCAGGACGGGCTCTGGGGCCAACGTCCTGACTTTC.

The CDR3 protein is CASSRQATGELFF. CDR3 DNA: TGCGCCAGCAGTAGGCAAGCAACCGGGGAGCTGTTTTTT. The chain uses TRBV23-1 and TRBJ2-2; D remains ambiguous. TRBV23-1 falls under the ORF class, with uncertain function. Trimming removed 5 bases at V and 5 bases at J, with 9 bases between. The CDR3 extends over 13 amino acids.

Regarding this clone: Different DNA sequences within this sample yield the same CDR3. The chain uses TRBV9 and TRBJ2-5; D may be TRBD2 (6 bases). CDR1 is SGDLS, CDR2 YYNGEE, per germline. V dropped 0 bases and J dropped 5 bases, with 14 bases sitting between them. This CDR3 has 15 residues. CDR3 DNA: TGTGCCAGCAGCGTAGATTCAGGGCGGGGTGAGACCCAGTACTTC. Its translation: CASSVDSGRGETQYF.

The CDR3 DNA reads as TGCGCCAGCAGTGAGCAGCTAAACACTGAAGCTTTCTTT. The encoded protein is CASSEQLNTEAFF. The chain uses TRBV10-1 and TRBJ1-1; D uncertain. Trimming took off 2 bases at V and 2 bases at J, with 6 bases between the two ends. The length of the CDR3 is 13 residues. Germline loops: CDR1 WNHNN, CDR2 SYGVQD (reference sequence).

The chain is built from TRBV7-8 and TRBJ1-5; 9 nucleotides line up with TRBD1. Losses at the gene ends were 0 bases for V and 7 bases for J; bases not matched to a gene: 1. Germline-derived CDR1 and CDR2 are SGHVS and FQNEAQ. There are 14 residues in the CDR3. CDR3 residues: CASSLADRGQPQHF. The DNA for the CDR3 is TGTGCCAGCAGCTTAGCGGACAGGGGACAGCCCCAGCATTTT.

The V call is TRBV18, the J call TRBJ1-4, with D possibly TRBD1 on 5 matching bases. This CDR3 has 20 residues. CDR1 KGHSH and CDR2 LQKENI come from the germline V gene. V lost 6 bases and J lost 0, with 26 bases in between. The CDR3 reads CASSGEQAHFPPTTNEKLFF. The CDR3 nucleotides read TGTGCCAGCTCCGGGGAACAGGCCCACTTTCCCCCTACAACTAATGAAAAACTGTTTTTT. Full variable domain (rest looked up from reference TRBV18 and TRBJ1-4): NAGVMQNPRHLVRRRGQEARLRCSPMKGHSHVYWYRQLPEEGLKFMVYLQKENIIDESGMPKERFSAEFPKEGPSILRIQQVVRGDSAAYFCASSGEQAHFPPTTNEKLFFGSGTQLSVL.

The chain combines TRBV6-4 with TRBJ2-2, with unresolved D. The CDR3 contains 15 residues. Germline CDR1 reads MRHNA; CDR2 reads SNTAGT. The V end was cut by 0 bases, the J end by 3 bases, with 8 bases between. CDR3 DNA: TGTGCCAGCAGTGACTCTGACACTTACACCGGGGAGCTGTTTTTT. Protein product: CASSDSDTYTGELFF.

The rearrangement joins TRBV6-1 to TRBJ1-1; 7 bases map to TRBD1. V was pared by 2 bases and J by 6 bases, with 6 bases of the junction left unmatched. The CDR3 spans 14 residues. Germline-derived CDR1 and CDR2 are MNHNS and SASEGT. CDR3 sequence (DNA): TGTGCCAGCAGTGAAAACCCCACAGGGGCTGAAGCTTTCTTT. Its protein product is CASSENPTGAEAFF.

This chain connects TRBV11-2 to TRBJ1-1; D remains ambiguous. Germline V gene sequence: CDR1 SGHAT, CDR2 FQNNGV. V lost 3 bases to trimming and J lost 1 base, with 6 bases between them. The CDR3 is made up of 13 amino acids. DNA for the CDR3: TGTGCCAGCAGCTTGACGGGGAACACTGAAGCTTTCTTT. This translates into CASSLTGNTEAFF.

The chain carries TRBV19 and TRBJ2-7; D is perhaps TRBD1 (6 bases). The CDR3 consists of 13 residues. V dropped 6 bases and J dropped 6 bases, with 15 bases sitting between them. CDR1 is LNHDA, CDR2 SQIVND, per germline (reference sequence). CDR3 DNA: TGTGCCAGTAGCCAACAGGGTCTCCGCGAGCAGTACTTC. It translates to CASSQQGLREQYF.

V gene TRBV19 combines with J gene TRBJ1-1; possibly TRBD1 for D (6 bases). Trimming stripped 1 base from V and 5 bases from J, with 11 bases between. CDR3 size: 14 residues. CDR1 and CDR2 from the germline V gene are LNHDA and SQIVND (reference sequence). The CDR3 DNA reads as TGTGCCAGTAGTATAGGAGGGGGGGAAACTGAAGCTTTCTTT. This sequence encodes CASSIGGGETEAFF.

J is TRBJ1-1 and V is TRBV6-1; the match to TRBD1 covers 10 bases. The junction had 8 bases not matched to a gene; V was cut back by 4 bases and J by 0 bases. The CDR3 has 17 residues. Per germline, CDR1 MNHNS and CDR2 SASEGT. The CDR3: CASSAGTGETMNTEAFF. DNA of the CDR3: TGTGCCAGCAGTGCCGGGACAGGGGAGACCATGAACACTGAAGCTTTCTTT.

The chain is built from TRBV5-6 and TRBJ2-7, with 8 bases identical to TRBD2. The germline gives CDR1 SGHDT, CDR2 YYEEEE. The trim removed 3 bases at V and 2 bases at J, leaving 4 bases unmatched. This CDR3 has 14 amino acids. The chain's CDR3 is CASSSTGGPYEQYF. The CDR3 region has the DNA TGTGCCAGCAGCTCGACGGGGGGGCCCTACGAGCAGTACTTC.

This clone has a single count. The CDR3 region has the DNA TGTGCCAGCTCATTAGCGGTGAGCTCTGGGGCCAACGTCCTGACTTTC. Protein sequence: CASSLAVSSGANVLTF. The rearrangement joins TRBV18 to TRBJ2-6; TRBD2 is a possible D gene (6 bases). This CDR3 has 16 residues. Trimming removed 5 bases at V and 0 bases at J, with 11 bases between. Germline V gene data show CDR1 as KGHSH and CDR2 as LQKENI.

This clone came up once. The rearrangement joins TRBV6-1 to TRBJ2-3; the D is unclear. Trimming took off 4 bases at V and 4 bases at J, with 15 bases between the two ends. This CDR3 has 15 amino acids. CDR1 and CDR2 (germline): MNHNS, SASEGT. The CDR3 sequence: CASSGYSPWADTQYF. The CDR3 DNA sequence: TGTGCCAGCAGTGGTTACAGCCCATGGGCAGATACGCAGTATTTT.

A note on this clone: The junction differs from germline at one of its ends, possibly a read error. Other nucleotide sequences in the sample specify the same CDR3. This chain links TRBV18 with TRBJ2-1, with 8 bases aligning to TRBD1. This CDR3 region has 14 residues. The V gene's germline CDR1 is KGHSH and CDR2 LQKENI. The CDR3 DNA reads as TGCGCCAGCTCACCACCTAATTCCGGACAGGGGCAGTTCTTC. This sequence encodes CASSPPNSGQGQFF.

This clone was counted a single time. CDR3: CASSPLPAGGNNEQFF. For the CDR3, the DNA is TGTGCCAGTAGCCCATTACCGGCAGGGGGCAACAATGAGCAGTTCTTC. This rearrangement joins TRBV19 to TRBJ2-1; the match to TRBD1 covers 8 bases. Germline loops: CDR1 LNHDA, CDR2 SQIVND (reference sequence). J was trimmed by 5 bases and V by 6 bases; bases with no gene match: 12. CDR3 length: 16 residues.

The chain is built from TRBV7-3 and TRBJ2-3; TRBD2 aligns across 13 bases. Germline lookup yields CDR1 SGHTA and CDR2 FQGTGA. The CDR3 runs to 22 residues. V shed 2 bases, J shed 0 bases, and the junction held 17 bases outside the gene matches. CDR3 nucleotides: TGTGCCAGCAGCTTATCCCCTTATCCGACTAGCGGGGGGCCTATAAGCACAGATACGCAGTATTTT. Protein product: CASSLSPYPTSGGPISTDTQYF.

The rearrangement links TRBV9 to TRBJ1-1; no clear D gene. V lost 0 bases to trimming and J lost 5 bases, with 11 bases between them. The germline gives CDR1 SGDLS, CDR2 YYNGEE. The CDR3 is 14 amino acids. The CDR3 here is CASSVDRGGTEAFF. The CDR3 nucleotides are TGTGCCAGCAGCGTAGATCGCGGCGGGACTGAAGCTTTCTTT.

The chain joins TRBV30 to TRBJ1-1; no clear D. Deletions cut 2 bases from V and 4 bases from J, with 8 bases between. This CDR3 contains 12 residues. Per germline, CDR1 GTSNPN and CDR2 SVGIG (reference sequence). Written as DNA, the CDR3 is TGTGCCTGGAGTCTCGTAGGCACTGAAGCTTTCTTT. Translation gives CAWSLVGTEAFF.

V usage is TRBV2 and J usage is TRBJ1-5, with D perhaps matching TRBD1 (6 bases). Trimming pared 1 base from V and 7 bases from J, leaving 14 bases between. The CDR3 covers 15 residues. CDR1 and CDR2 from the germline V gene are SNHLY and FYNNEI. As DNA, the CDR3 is TGTGCCAGCAGTGAAGGGGGGGCGCCGGGACAGCCCCAGCATTTT. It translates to CASSEGGAPGQPQHF.

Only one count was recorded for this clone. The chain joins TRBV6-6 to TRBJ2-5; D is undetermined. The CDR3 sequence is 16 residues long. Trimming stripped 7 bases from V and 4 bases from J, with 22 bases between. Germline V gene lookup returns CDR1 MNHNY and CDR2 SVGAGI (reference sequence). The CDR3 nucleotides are TGTGCCAGCATGAATCGGCCGCCCAGCCATCCAGAGACCCAGTACTTC. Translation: CASMNRPPSHPETQYF.

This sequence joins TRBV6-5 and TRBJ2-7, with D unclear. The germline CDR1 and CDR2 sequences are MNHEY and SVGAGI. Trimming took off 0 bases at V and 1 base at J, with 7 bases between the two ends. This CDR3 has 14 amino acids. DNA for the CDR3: TGTGCCAGCAGTTACTCCCCCGGTTCCTACGAGCAGTACTTC. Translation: CASSYSPGSYEQYF.

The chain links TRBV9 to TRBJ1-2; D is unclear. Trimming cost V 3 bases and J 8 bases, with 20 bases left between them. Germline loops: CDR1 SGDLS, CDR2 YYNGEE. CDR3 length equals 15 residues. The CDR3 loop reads CASSASRRTRLGYTF. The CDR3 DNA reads TGTGCCAGCAGCGCATCTCGACGGACCCGTCTCGGCTACACCTTC.

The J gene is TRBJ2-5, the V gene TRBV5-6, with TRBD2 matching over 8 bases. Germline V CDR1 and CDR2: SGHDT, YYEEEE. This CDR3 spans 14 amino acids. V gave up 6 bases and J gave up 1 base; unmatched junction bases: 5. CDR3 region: CASNSGATQETQYF. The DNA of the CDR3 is TGTGCCAGCAATAGCGGGGCGACCCAAGAGACCCAGTACTTC. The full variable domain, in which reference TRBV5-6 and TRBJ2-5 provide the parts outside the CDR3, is DAGVTQSPTHLIKTRGQQVTLRCSPKSGHDTVSWYQQALGQGPQFIFQYYEEEERQRGNFPDRFSGHQFPNYSSELNVNALLLGDSALYLCASNSGATQETQYFGPGTRLLVL.

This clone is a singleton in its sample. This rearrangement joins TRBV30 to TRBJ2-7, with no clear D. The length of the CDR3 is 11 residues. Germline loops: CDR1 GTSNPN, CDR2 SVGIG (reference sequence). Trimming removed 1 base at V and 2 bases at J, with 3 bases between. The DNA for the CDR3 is TGTGCCTGGAGTGCACCCTACGAGCAGTACTTC. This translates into CAWSAPYEQYF. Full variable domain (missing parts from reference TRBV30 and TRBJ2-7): SQTIHQWPATLVQPVGSPLSLECTVEGTSNPNLYWYRQAAGRGLQLLFYSVGIGQISSEVPQNLSASRPQDRQFILSSKKLLLSDSGFYLCAWSAPYEQYFGPGTRLTVT.

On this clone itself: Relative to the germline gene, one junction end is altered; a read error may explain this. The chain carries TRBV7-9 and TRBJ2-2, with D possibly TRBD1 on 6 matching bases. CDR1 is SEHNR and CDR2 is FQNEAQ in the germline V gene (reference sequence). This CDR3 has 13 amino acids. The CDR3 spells CASSRTVIGALFF. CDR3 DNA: TGTGCCAGCAGCAGGACAGTTATCGGGGCGCTGTTTTTT.

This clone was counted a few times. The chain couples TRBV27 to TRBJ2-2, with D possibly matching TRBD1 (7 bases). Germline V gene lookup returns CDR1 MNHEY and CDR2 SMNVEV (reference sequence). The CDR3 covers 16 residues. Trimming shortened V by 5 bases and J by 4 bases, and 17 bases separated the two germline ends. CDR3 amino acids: CASSTRQGGITGELFF. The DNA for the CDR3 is TGTGCCAGCAGTACCCGACAGGGAGGAATCACCGGGGAGCTGTTTTTT.